These 24 T cell receptor beta chains share one sample of origin, sequenced in a study of CD8 T cells in ankylosing spondylitis. TCRdb passed the 5' RACE reads through MiXCR, listing each CDR3 protein once. The sample contains around 300,000 distinct CDR3 sequences, 9.5% to 13% of which appear only once. Input material: blood, either unsorted or a sorted T cell fraction (not recorded which). The origin of the receptors is a female donor with ankylosing spondylitis or in good health (not recorded which).

This clonotype was detected ten times or more. The chain has TRBV20-1 and TRBJ1-6, with D possibly TRBD1 on 6 matching bases. V was trimmed by 1 base and J by 7 bases, leaving 20 bases between them. From germline, CDR1 is DFQATT and CDR2 SNEGSKA (reference sequence). The CDR3 is 17 residues long. In nucleotides, the CDR3 is TGCAGTGCTAGAGTATTAAGGGGGACAAAAGAGAATTCACCCCTCCACTTT. The encoded protein is CSARVLRGTKENSPLHF.

The chain links TRBV20-1 to TRBJ2-7, with 11 nucleotides matching TRBD2. J gave up 2 bases and V 3 bases, and 6 bases lay outside the gene matches. Germline-derived CDR1 and CDR2 are DFQATT and SNEGSKA (reference sequence). The CDR3 extends over 15 amino acids. The CDR3 here is CSARIAGGGPYEQYF. CDR3 coding DNA: TGCAGTGCTAGGATAGCGGGAGGGGGCCCCTACGAGCAGTACTTC.

In its sample, this clonotype was seen a few times. The gene calls are TRBV11-2 and TRBJ2-4; D is unresolved. Germline V gene sequence: CDR1 SGHAT, CDR2 FQNNGV. V gave up 4 bases and J gave up 0 bases, with 10 bases separating them. This CDR3 spans 15 amino acids. The DNA of the CDR3 is TGTGCCAGCAGCTCCGGACCTCTAGCCAAAAACATTCAGTACTTC. Protein: CASSSGPLAKNIQYF.

This chain joins TRBV5-6 and TRBJ2-4; TRBD1 matches 7 bases. V lost 3 bases, J lost 7 bases, and 4 bases stayed unmatched. CDR3 length: 13 amino acids. Germline CDR1 SGHDT, CDR2 YYEEEE. The CDR3 loop reads CASSSRGQNIQYF. The CDR3 region has the DNA TGTGCCAGCAGCTCCCGGGGACAGAACATTCAGTACTTC.

This chain joins TRBV12-3 or TRBV12-4 and TRBJ2-4; 12 bases align to TRBD1. The CDR3 extends over 13 amino acids. The V segment lost 6 bases and the J segment 7 bases; nucleotides outside the gene matches: 1. CDR3 in DNA: TGTGCCAGCAGGGGACAGGGGGCTAACATTCAGTACTTC. Translated, it gives CASRGQGANIQYF.

There are many counts of this clonotype. The J gene is TRBJ1-4, the V gene TRBV20-1; D not certain. The CDR3 is made up of 14 amino acids. In germline, CDR1 is DFQATT, CDR2 SNEGSKA (reference sequence). Trimming removed 6 bases from V and 5 bases from J, with 16 bases in between. The CDR3 here is CSALAGGFNEKLFF. The DNA for the CDR3 is TGCAGTGCCCTAGCGGGCGGCTTCAATGAAAAACTGTTTTTT.

This clonotype came up a few times. The chain uses TRBV7-9 and TRBJ2-2; 8 positions match TRBD1. Germline loops: CDR1 SEHNR, CDR2 FQNEAQ (reference sequence). Trimming took 9 bases from V and 0 from J; bases not matched to a gene: 6. This CDR3 comprises 15 residues. DNA for the CDR3: TGTGCCAGTGTTCAGGGGGCCGCGAACACCGGGGAGCTGTTTTTT. It translates to CASVQGAANTGELFF.

The chain employs TRBV5-1 and TRBJ1-1; tentatively, D is TRBD1 (6 bases). The CDR3 contains 15 residues. Trimming cost V 1 base and J 2 bases, with 12 bases left between them. Germline V gives CDR1 SGHRS, CDR2 YFSETQ. The CDR3 is CASSLTGTTNTEAFF. CDR3 coding DNA: TGCGCCAGCAGCTTGACCGGGACAACCAACACTGAAGCTTTCTTT.

This clonotype has a count of ten or more. This chain connects TRBV20-1 to TRBJ1-2; D may be TRBD1 (6 bases). Trimming left V 3 bases short and J 4 bases short, with 6 bases between. Germline CDR1 DFQATT, CDR2 SNEGSKA (reference sequence). This CDR3 spans 11 amino acids. CDR3 coding DNA: TGCAGTGCTAGGGACAGCTATGGCTACACCTTC. It codes for CSARDSYGYTF.

This clonotype was counted a few times. The chain employs TRBV5-1 and TRBJ2-5; 14 nucleotides line up with TRBD2. With 3 bases clipped from V and 5 bases from J, the junction kept 6 bases outside the gene matches. Germline lookup yields CDR1 SGHRS and CDR2 YFSETQ. The CDR3 loop spans 16 amino acids. The CDR3 region is CASSWGTSGSKETQYF. The CDR3 DNA sequence: TGCGCCAGCAGCTGGGGGACTAGCGGGAGTAAGGAGACCCAGTACTTC. Full variable domain (rest looked up from reference TRBV5-1 and TRBJ2-5): KAGVTQTPRYLIKTRGQQVTLSCSPISGHRSVSWYQQTPGQGLQFLFEYFSETQRNKGNFPGRFSGRQFSNSRSEMNVSTLELGDSALYLCASSWGTSGSKETQYFGPGTRLLVL.

This clonotype has only a few counts. The chain is built from TRBV18 and TRBJ1-5; 7 nucleotides line up with TRBD1. The CDR3 covers 17 residues. CDR1 KGHSH and CDR2 LQKENI come from the germline V gene. V lost 5 bases and J lost 5; bases outside the gene matches: 15. The CDR3 spells CASSTSVGTASYQPQHF. The CDR3 DNA is TGTGCCAGCTCAACCTCAGTCGGGACAGCCAGCTATCAGCCCCAGCATTTT. The whole variable domain, remainder taken from reference TRBV18 and TRBJ1-5, is NAGVMQNPRHLVRRRGQEARLRCSPMKGHSHVYWYRQLPEEGLKFMVYLQKENIIDESGMPKERFSAEFPKEGPSILRIQQVVRGDSAAYFCASSTSVGTASYQPQHFGDGTRLSIL.

This clonotype was observed at least ten times. This CDR3 reads CSARGTNYGYTF. CDR3 coding DNA: TGCAGTGCTAGAGGGACAAACTATGGCTACACCTTC. J is TRBJ1-2 and V is TRBV20-1, with D possibly TRBD1 on 5 matching bases. This CDR3 has 12 residues. The germline CDR1 and CDR2 sequences are DFQATT and SNEGSKA (reference sequence). Trimming removed 1 base at V and 2 bases at J, with 5 bases between.

At least ten counts were recorded for this clonotype. The rearrangement uses TRBV11-2 and TRBJ2-1; 11 bases map to TRBD2. The CDR3 extends over 14 amino acids. The germline V gene encodes CDR1 SGHAT and CDR2 FQNNGV. V lost 5 bases and J lost 7; bases outside the gene matches: 4. In DNA, the CDR3 is TGTGCCAGCAGCCCCTGGACTAGCGGGAATGAGCAGTTCTTC. Protein sequence: CASSPWTSGNEQFF.

This clonotype occurred many times. The chain uses TRBV4-2 and TRBJ1-5; 10 nucleotides match TRBD1. In germline, CDR1 is LGHNA, CDR2 YNFKEQ. The CDR3 loop spans 16 amino acids. V shed 3 bases and J 6 bases; nucleotides not matched to a gene: 8. CDR3 sequence (DNA): TGTGCCAGCAGCCAGGGGGGACAGGGGTTTGGTCAGCCCCAGCATTTT. Its protein product is CASSQGGQGFGQPQHF.

This clonotype was recorded at least ten times. V is TRBV12-3 or TRBV12-4 and J is TRBJ2-3; no clear D. The CDR3 is 17 amino acids. Trimming shortened V by 3 bases and J by 0 bases, and 16 bases separated the two germline ends. CDR3: CASSFALVPESTDTQYF. The CDR3, as DNA: TGTGCCAGCAGTTTCGCGCTGGTCCCTGAAAGCACAGATACGCAGTATTTT.

This clonotype occurred many times. The chain joins TRBV4-1 to TRBJ1-4, with D possibly matching TRBD1 (6 bases). Germline V gene data show CDR1 as MGHRA and CDR2 as YSYEKL. This CDR3 has 15 amino acids. V was shortened by 4 bases and J by 10 bases, with 19 bases between the two germline ends. CDR3 amino acids: CASSLQGEEGGKLFF. The CDR3 DNA reads TGCGCCAGCAGCCTCCAAGGGGAAGAGGGGGGAAAACTGTTTTTT.

The chain employs TRBV20-1 and TRBJ2-1; tentatively, D is TRBD2 (6 bases). The CDR3 totals 13 residues. Trimming took off 2 bases at V and 8 bases at J, with 13 bases between the two ends. CDR1 is DFQATT, CDR2 SNEGSKA, per germline (reference sequence). This chain's CDR3 is CSARSGGDYEQFF. In nucleotides, the CDR3 is TGCAGTGCTAGAAGTGGCGGGGACTATGAGCAGTTCTTC.

This rearrangement joins TRBV24-1 to TRBJ2-2; 8 bases map to TRBD2. The CDR3 sequence is 15 residues long. Germline CDR1 reads KGHDR; CDR2 reads SFDVKD. V lost 7 bases, J lost 6 bases, and 9 bases stayed unmatched. In DNA, the CDR3 is TGTGCCACCAGCAATAGCGGGGTTTCGGCCGGGGAGCTGTTTTTT. It is translated as CATSNSGVSAGELFF.

The table lists this clonotype with many counts. The chain uses TRBV20-1 and TRBJ2-2; TRBD2 might be the D (5 bases). Germline-derived CDR1 and CDR2 are DFQATT and SNEGSKA (reference sequence). This CDR3 is 16 amino acids long. V was clipped by 2 bases and J by 0 bases, with 13 bases between them. The CDR3 DNA follows: TGCAGTGCTAGACCGGTCGCGGGCGCGAACACCGGGGAGCTGTTTTTT. This encodes CSARPVAGANTGELFF.

This clonotype occurred many times. The chain joins TRBV6-1 to TRBJ1-6, with D maybe TRBD1 (6 bases). The CDR3 spans 16 residues. Looked up from germline, CDR1 is MNHNS and CDR2 is SASEGT. V was trimmed by 7 bases and J by 5 bases, leaving 18 bases between them. The chain's CDR3 is CASTHHQGSNNSPLHF. CDR3 coding DNA: TGTGCCAGCACGCATCACCAGGGGTCAAATAATTCACCCCTCCACTTT.

There are many counts of this clonotype. The chain joins TRBV20-1 to TRBJ1-5; TRBD1 might be the D (6 bases). Trimming pared 3 bases from V and 2 bases from J, leaving 17 bases between. CDR1 is DFQATT, CDR2 SNEGSKA, per germline (reference sequence). CDR3 length equals 16 residues. The CDR3 DNA reads TGCAGTGCTAGGGTCGGGGGCGAGGGGGGCAATCAGCCCCAGCATTTT. Encoded protein: CSARVGGEGGNQPQHF.

This clonotype showed up just a few times. The rearrangement joins TRBV11-2 to TRBJ1-6; D is uncertain. The CDR3 totals 15 residues. V lost 5 bases and J lost 9, with 17 bases in between. CDR1 is SGHAT and CDR2 is FQNNGV in the germline V gene. In DNA, the CDR3 is TGTGCCAGCAGCAGCTTACTCGGGATTAGTTCACCCCTCCACTTT. Its protein is CASSSLLGISSPLHF.

The sample holds many counts of this clonotype. The CDR3 region has the DNA TGTGCCAGCAGTTTCACGGCTAACTATGGCTACACCTTC. This codes for CASSFTANYGYTF. This rearrangement joins TRBV27 to TRBJ1-2; D is ambiguous. The CDR3 consists of 13 residues. Looked up from germline, CDR1 is MNHEY and CDR2 is SMNVEV (reference sequence). V was cut by 3 bases and J by 0 bases, with 5 bases left in between.

This clonotype was seen repeatedly, ten times or more. The rearrangement links TRBV5-1 to TRBJ2-3, with D possibly TRBD2 on 5 matching bases. CDR3 length equals 15 residues. Trimming stripped 5 bases from V and 0 bases from J, with 13 bases between. Germline CDR1 reads SGHRS; CDR2 reads YFSETQ. The chain's CDR3 is CASRLFSVSTDTQYF. Written as DNA, the CDR3 is TGCGCCAGCAGATTATTTAGCGTTAGCACAGATACGCAGTATTTT.